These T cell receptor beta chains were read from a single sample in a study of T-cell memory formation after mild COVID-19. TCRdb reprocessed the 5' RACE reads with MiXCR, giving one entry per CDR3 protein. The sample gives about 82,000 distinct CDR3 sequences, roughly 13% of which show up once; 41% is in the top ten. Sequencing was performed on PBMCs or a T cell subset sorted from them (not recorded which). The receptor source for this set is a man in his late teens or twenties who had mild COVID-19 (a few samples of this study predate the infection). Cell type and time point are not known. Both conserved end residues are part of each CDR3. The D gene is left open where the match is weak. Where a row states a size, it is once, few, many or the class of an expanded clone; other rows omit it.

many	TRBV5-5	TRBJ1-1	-	TGTGCCAGCAGCCTGGGGGGGGATACTGAAGCTTTCTTT	CASSLGGDTEAFF
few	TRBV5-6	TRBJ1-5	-	TGTGCCAGCAGCGTAAGGAGTAATGGCAATCAGCCCCAGCATTTT	CASSVRSNGNQPQHF
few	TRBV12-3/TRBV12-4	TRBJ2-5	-	TGTGCCAGCGGACAGTCAAAAGAGACCCAGTACTTC	CASGQSKETQYF
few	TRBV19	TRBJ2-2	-	TGTGCCAGTAGAATGGGCAGCTCCGGGGAGCTGTTTTTT	CASRMGSSGELFF
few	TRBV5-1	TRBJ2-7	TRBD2	TGCGCCAGCAGGACTCACGGGGGGAGCTCCTACGAGCAGTACTTC	CASRTHGGSSYEQYF
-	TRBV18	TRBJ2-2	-	TGTGCCACCCCACGGGGGGCTCCGAACACCGGGGAGCTGTTTTTT	CATPRGAPNTGELFF
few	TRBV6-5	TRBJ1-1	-	TGTGCCAGCAGGAGAGCAGACTGGATCACTGAAGCTTTCTTT	CASRRADWITEAFF
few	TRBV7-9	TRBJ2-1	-	TGTGCCAGCAGCTTGGGCAGGGGCCATGAGCAGTTCTTC	CASSLGRGHEQFF
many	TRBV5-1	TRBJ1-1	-	TGCGCCAGCAGGCTAGCTACTGAAGCTTTCTTT	CASRLATEAFF
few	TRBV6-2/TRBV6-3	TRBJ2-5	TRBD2	TGTGCCAGCAGTTACTCCGGGAGGAATGAAGAGACCCAGTACTTC	CASSYSGRNEETQYF
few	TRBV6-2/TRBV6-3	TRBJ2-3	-	TGTGCCAGCAGCTCGGGCGTCTCTAGCACAGATACGCAGTATTTT	CASSSGVSSTDTQYF
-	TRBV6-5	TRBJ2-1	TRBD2	TGTGCCAGCAGTTACGGGACTAGCGGCTACAATGAGCAGTTCTTC	CASSYGTSGYNEQFF
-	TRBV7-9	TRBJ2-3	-	TGTGCCAGCAGCTTACTTCGGGACGGGAACACAGATACGCAGTATTTT	CASSLLRDGNTDTQYF
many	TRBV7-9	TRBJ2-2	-	TGTGCCAGCAGTCGAACACCGGGACAAAGCACCGGGGAGCTGTTTTTT	CASSRTPGQSTGELFF
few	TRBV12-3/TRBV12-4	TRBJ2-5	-	TGTGCCAGCGGATCAGGGATCGGGGAGACCCAGTACTTC	CASGSGIGETQYF
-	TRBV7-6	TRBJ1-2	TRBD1	TGTGCCAGCAGCCAGACAGGGGGCTCCGCTGGCTACACCTTC	CASSQTGGSAGYTF
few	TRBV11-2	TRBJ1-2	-	TGTGCCAGCAGCTCTCTGGACCTTCTAAGGGGCTACACCTTC	CASSSLDLLRGYTF
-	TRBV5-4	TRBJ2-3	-	TGTGCCAGCAGCTCGTGGGACTCGAAGCCGGATACGCAGTATTTT	CASSSWDSKPDTQYF
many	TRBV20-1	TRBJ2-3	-	TGCAGTGCTAGAGACTACCGGGACTCCGCTAGCACAGATACGCAGTATTTT	CSARDYRDSASTDTQYF
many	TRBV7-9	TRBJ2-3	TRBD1	TGTGCCAGCAGCTTTAGGGACAGGGGGCCCTGGTCGCAGTATTTT	CASSFRDRGPWSQYF
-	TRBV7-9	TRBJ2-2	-	TGTGCCAGCGGGGGCGATCGGTCCAAGAACACCGGGGAGCTGTTTTTT	CASGGDRSKNTGELFF
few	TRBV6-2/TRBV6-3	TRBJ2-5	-	TGTGCCAGCACCCCAGGACGGGAGACCCAGTACTTC	CASTPGRETQYF
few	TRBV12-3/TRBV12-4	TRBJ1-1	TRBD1	TGTGCCAGCAGCGCGGGACAGGGTAACACTGAAGCTTTCTTT	CASSAGQGNTEAFF
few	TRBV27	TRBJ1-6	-	TGTGCCAGCAAAGTGGGGACACGGAATTCACCCCTCCACTTT	CASKVGTRNSPLHF
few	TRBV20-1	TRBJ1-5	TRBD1	TGCAGTGCTAGAAGGTTCGGGGACAGAGGGCAGCCCCAGCATTTT	CSARRFGDRGQPQHF
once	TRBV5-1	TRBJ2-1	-	TGCGCCAGCAGCTTGATCCTAGCAGATGAGCAGTTCTTC	CASSLILADEQFF
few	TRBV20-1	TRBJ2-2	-	TGCAGTGCTAGAGATCTGGGCACCAACACCGGGGAGCTGTTTTTT	CSARDLGTNTGELFF
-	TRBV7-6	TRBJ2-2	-	TGTGCCAGCAGCTTATCCATTGACGCGAACACCGGGGAGCTGTTTTTT	CASSLSIDANTGELFF
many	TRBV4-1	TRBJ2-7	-	TGCGCCAGCAGCCAGGGACCGCTCTACGAGCAGTACTTC	CASSQGPLYEQYF
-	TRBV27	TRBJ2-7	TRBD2	TGTGCCAGCAGCCCCCGGGGGGGGGCCTACGAGCAGTACTTC	CASSPRGGAYEQYF
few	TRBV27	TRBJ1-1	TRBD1	TGTGCCAGCATGACACAGGGGGCAACTGAAGCTTTCTTT	CASMTQGATEAFF
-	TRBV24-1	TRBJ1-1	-	TGTGCCACCAGTGATGCAGGGGTGGACACTGAAGCTTTCTTT	CATSDAGVDTEAFF
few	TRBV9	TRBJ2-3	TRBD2	TGTGCCAGCAGCGTGCGGGGGATCGCTAGCACAGATACGCAGTATTTT	CASSVRGIASTDTQYF
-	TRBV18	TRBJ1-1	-	TGTGCCAGCTCACCAAAACACGGCACAAACACTGAAGCTTTCTTT	CASSPKHGTNTEAFF
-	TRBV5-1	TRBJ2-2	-	TGCGCCAGCAGCTCGTACAGGGCTTTAGGGGAGCTGTTTTTT	CASSSYRALGELFF
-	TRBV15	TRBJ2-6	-	TGTGCCACCAGGGGAGAGGGCTCTGGGGCCAACGTCCTGACTTTC	CATRGEGSGANVLTF
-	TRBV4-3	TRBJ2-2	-	TGCGCCAGCAGCCAAGAACGCGGCGGGGAGCTGTTTTTT	CASSQERGGELFF
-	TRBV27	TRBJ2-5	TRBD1	TGTGCCAGTTGGGGGGCAGGGGGCTCGGAGACCCAGTACTTC	CASWGAGGSETQYF
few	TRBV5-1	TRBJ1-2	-	TGCGCCAGCAGCTTGGAAACGCCCCAGGGTGGCTACACCTTC	CASSLETPQGGYTF
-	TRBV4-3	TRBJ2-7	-	TGCGCCAGCAGCCAAGATTGGACCGCCGCGGACGAGCAGTACTTC	CASSQDWTAADEQYF